This passage covers 12 T cell receptor beta chains from one sample sequenced in a study of blood T cell repertoires in COVID-19 (TCRdb year 2020). Libraries were built with the immunoSEQ multiplex PCR assay. TCRdb holds this immuneACCESS table with in-frame rearrangements only. Some clones are missing; in checked studies, unresolved V genes explain under half, and the rest has no known cause. The sample table contains 200,000 to 250,000 clones; only one count was recorded for about 79% of them. The top ten clones comprise 3% to 3.5% of the sample. Sequenced material: PBMCs or T cells enriched from blood (not recorded which). These receptors all come from a woman aged 55-70 years who had recovered from COVID-19.

The sample holds one count of this clone. The same CDR3 is also encoded by other DNA sequences in this sample. The genes are TRBV6-5 and TRBJ2-2; D is perhaps TRBD2 (6 bases). This CDR3 is 14 amino acids long. Between the trimmed V and J ends, which lost 0 bases and 5 bases, there was a span of 7 bases. CDR1 MNHEY and CDR2 SVGAGI come from the germline V gene. In DNA form, the CDR3 reads TGTGCCAGCAGTTACTCCCGGGGGACCGGGGAGCTGTTTTTT. Translated, it gives CASSYSRGTGELFF.

The chain employs TRBV29-1 and TRBJ1-2, with 9 bases matching TRBD1. The junction had 6 bases not matched to a gene; V was cut back by 2 bases and J by 5 bases. The CDR3 loop spans 14 amino acids. The germline CDR1 and CDR2 sequences are SQVTM and ANQGSEA. CDR3 nucleotide sequence: TGCAGCGTTGAAAATCTAGGGACAGGGTATGGCTACACCTTC. It codes for CSVENLGTGYGYTF.

In nucleotides, the CDR3 is TGCGCCAGCGGTCAGGGGGCAAAAAACTATGGCTACACCTTC. Protein sequence: CASGQGAKNYGYTF. The chain uses TRBV4-1 and TRBJ1-2; 8 bases agree with TRBD1. CDR3 length equals 14 residues. Germline V CDR1 and CDR2: MGHRA, YSYEKL. The J segment lost 2 bases and the V segment lost 8 bases, leaving 7 bases of the junction unmatched.

The V and J genes are TRBV28 and TRBJ1-1, with 11 bases that match TRBD1. CDR1 is MDHEN and CDR2 is SYDVKM in the germline V gene. The CDR3 loop spans 15 amino acids. V dropped 5 bases and J dropped 6; count of bases not matched to a gene: 8. Written as DNA, the CDR3 is TGTGCCAGCAGTGCCTTAGGACAGGGGGCCGCTGAAGCTTTCTTT. Translated, it gives CASSALGQGAAEAFF.

The CDR3 loop is CASSQDRDRTNTEAFF. CDR3 bases: TGTGCCAGCAGCCAAGACCGGGACAGAACGAACACTGAAGCTTTCTTT. This chain uses TRBV4-2 with TRBJ1-1; 7 bases line up with TRBD1. This CDR3 region has 16 residues. V dropped 0 bases and J dropped 1; count of bases not matched to a gene: 5. Germline assignment: CDR1 LGHNA and CDR2 YNFKEQ.

J is TRBJ1-3 and V is TRBV19, with D hard to call. The V and J ends lost 7 bases and 4 bases respectively, with 11 bases between them. Germline values: CDR1 LNHDA, CDR2 SQIVND (reference sequence). The CDR3 runs to 13 residues. The CDR3 spells CASNPGSGNTIYF. The CDR3 region has the DNA TGTGCCAGTAATCCGGGTTCGGGAAACACCATATATTTT.

The chain joins TRBV28 to TRBJ2-1; 16 bases fit TRBD2. The CDR3 is made up of 18 amino acids. Germline values: CDR1 MDHEN, CDR2 SYDVKM. Germline trimming cut 1 base from V and 8 bases from J; bases unmatched to any gene: 8. The CDR3 sequence: CASSLYGTSGRVRHEQFF. The CDR3 DNA reads TGTGCCAGCAGTTTATACGGGACTAGCGGGAGGGTCAGGCATGAGCAGTTCTTC.

The J gene is TRBJ2-7, the V gene TRBV5-4, with D maybe TRBD1 (5 bases). V lost 4 bases to trimming and J lost 1 base, with 15 bases between them. CDR3 length equals 15 residues. Germline V gene lookup returns CDR1 SGHNT and CDR2 YYREEE (reference sequence). The CDR3 sequence is CASSPRGGRSYEQYF. CDR3 DNA: TGTGCCAGCAGCCCTAGGGGCGGAAGGTCCTACGAGCAGTACTTC.

The rearrangement links TRBV6-5 to TRBJ1-2; no clear D gene. In germline, CDR1 is MNHEY, CDR2 SVGAGI. With 1 base removed from V and 1 base from J, the gap between germline ends came to 4 bases. This CDR3 has 13 amino acids. The CDR3 sequence is CASSYYLNYGYTF. The CDR3 DNA is TGTGCCAGCAGTTACTATCTTAACTATGGCTACACCTTC.

The rearrangement links TRBV18 to TRBJ2-5, with 8 bases matching TRBD1. Germline values: CDR1 KGHSH, CDR2 LQKENI. J gave up 3 bases and V 3 bases, and 6 bases lay outside the gene matches. This CDR3 has 15 amino acids. In DNA form, the CDR3 reads TGTGCCAGCTCACCGGATACAGGGGGTGAAGAGACCCAGTACTTC. The encoded protein is CASSPDTGGEETQYF. Based on the CDR3 plus reference TRBV18 and TRBJ2-5, the full variable domain is NAGVMQNPRHLVRRRGQEARLRCSPMKGHSHVYWYRQLPEEGLKFMVYLQKENIIDESGMPKERFSAEFPKEGPSILRIQQVVRGDSAAYFCASSPDTGGEETQYFGPGTRLLVL.

This chain uses TRBV6-2 or TRBV6-3 with TRBJ2-2, with 7 bases identical to TRBD1. This CDR3 spans 15 amino acids. Germline trimming cut 5 bases from V and 4 bases from J; bases unmatched to any gene: 7. CDR1 and CDR2 from the germline V gene are MNHEY and SVGEGT. The CDR3 DNA reads TGTGCCAGCAGTCCCGACAGGGACCTCACCGGGGAGCTGTTTTTT. It encodes CASSPDRDLTGELFF.

The rearrangement joins TRBV7-2 to TRBJ2-6; possibly TRBD2 for D (5 bases). The CDR3 runs 16 residues. The V end lost 5 bases, the J end lost 2 bases, and 13 bases lay between the germline ends. CDR1 is SGHTA and CDR2 is FQGNSA in the germline V gene. CDR3 bases: TGTGCCAGCAGCCAGGAGGATAGGGCTGGGGCCAACGTCCTGACTTTC. This codes for CASSQEDRAGANVLTF.